This TCR beta chain was profiled in a study of cytomegalovirus exposure and HLA in healthy donors. The CDR3 length is 13 residues. Germline CDR1 and CDR2: SGHTA and FQGTGA. V was clipped by 5 bases and J by 6 bases; unmatched bases: 4. PCR involved 60 Vbeta and 13 Jbeta primers. TCRdb keeps only in-frame clones here, not all; method: immunoSEQ multiplex PCR. The table lists more than 80,000 clones, roughly two thirds of them singletons. There were likely unrecorded immune exposures, though donors were nominally healthy when sampled. The sequenced sample was PBMCs. The clonotype originates from a human donor in good health. The chain links TRBV7-3 to TRBJ1-2; 9 positions agree with TRBD1. In nucleotides, the CDR3 is TGTGCCAGCAGCCCGACAGGGGGAGATGGCTACACCTTC. Translation gives CASSPTGGDGYTF.